Below are 21 T cell receptor beta chains sequenced from a single sample in a study of blood T cell repertoires in COVID-19. Here immunoSEQ multiplex PCR was the method, and the copy in TCRdb shows in-frame clones only, minus some. The repertoire holds roughly 290,000 clones, around 91% seen once, with about 1.7% in the top ten. Sequenced material: PBMCs or T cells enriched from blood (not recorded which). These receptors originate from a woman under 30 with acute COVID-19.

This clone was detected once. The J gene is TRBJ2-1, the V gene TRBV7-8, with 7 bases lining up with TRBD1. The CDR3 length is 13 residues. Germline V gives CDR1 SGHVS, CDR2 FQNEAQ. J gave up 4 bases and V 7 bases, and 4 bases lay outside the gene matches. This chain's CDR3 is CASKDRNYNEQFF. DNA for the CDR3: TGTGCCAGCAAGGACAGGAATTACAATGAGCAGTTCTTC.

The rearrangement joins TRBV11-2 to TRBJ1-6; 8 bases fit TRBD1. V was pared by 2 bases and J by 10 bases, with 7 bases of the junction left unmatched. The CDR3 spans 15 residues. Germline CDR1 and CDR2: SGHAT and FQNNGV. The CDR3 loop is CASSLTGGHQSPLHF. CDR3 nucleotides: TGTGCCAGCAGCTTAACAGGGGGACACCAGTCACCCCTCCACTTT.

The V gene is TRBV24-1, the J gene TRBJ2-7; TRBD2 agrees at 13 bases. CDR3 length: 17 amino acids. Per the germline V gene, CDR1 is KGHDR and CDR2 is SFDVKD. The J segment lost 3 bases and the V segment lost 4 bases, leaving 8 bases of the junction unmatched. The CDR3 nucleotides read TGTGCCACCAGTGACAGGACTAGCGGGAGATCCTTCTACGAGCAGTACTTC. Protein: CATSDRTSGRSFYEQYF.

CDR3 amino acids: CSALEDRDTEAFF. DNA of the CDR3: TGCAGCGCCCTTGAAGACAGGGACACTGAAGCTTTCTTT. J is TRBJ1-1 and V is TRBV29-1; TRBD1 agrees at 7 bases. CDR1 SQVTM and CDR2 ANQGSEA come from the germline V gene. V lost 7 bases to trimming and J lost 3 bases; unmatched junction nucleotides: 8. The CDR3 totals 13 residues. The full variable domain, rest sourced from reference TRBV29-1 and TRBJ1-1, is SAVISQKPSRDICQRGTSLTIQCQVDSQVTMMFWYRQQPGQSLTLIATANQGSEATYESGFVIDKFPISRPNLTFSTLTVSNMSPEDSSIYLCSALEDRDTEAFFGQGTRLTVV.

The chain carries TRBV21-1 and TRBJ2-1; the D call in the table, TRBD2, was not verified against the DNA. TRBV21-1 is a known pseudogene. This CDR3 contains 15 residues. CDR3 nucleotides: TGTGCCAGCAGCAAAGGTAAGACTAGCGGGAATGAGCAGTTCTTC. This translates into CASSKGKTSGNEQFF.

The CDR3 here is CASSPLLEVVVEQYF. The DNA of the CDR3 is TGTGCCAGCAGTCCTTTGCTGGAGGTAGTCGTCGAGCAGTACTTC. The chain employs TRBV28 and TRBJ2-7; maybe TRBD2 (5 bases). This CDR3 region has 15 residues. Germline CDR1 is MDHEN and CDR2 is SYDVKM. The V end lost 5 bases, the J end lost 6 bases, and 20 bases lay between the germline ends.

This chain's CDR3 is CASSRGQGTETQYF. CDR3 DNA: TGTGCCAGCTCAAGGGGACAGGGGACTGAGACCCAGTACTTC. This chain links TRBV18 with TRBJ2-5; TRBD1 agrees at 10 bases. There are 14 residues in the CDR3. The germline V gene encodes CDR1 KGHSH and CDR2 LQKENI. V trimming: 5 bases; J trimming: 5 bases; junction bases outside the gene matches: 5.

The V call is TRBV5-1, the J call TRBJ2-1; 8 bases are a match to TRBD1. V shed 4 bases, J shed 7 bases, and the junction held 10 bases outside the gene matches. This CDR3 region has 15 residues. Germline V gene sequence: CDR1 SGHRS, CDR2 YFSETQ. This CDR3 reads CASSAKQGVLNEQFF. The CDR3 nucleotides are TGCGCCAGCAGCGCTAAACAGGGGGTGCTTAATGAGCAGTTCTTC.

This clone was detected only once. This same CDR3 is encoded by further DNA sequences in the sample. The chain is built from TRBV5-1 and TRBJ1-5; D unclear. CDR1 and CDR2 from the germline V gene are SGHRS and YFSETQ. This CDR3 contains 14 residues. V shed 0 bases and J shed 6 bases, with 10 bases lying between them. The CDR3 here is CASSLGQVGQPQHF. CDR3 sequence (DNA): TGCGCCAGCAGCTTGGGTCAGGTGGGTCAGCCCCAGCATTTT.

The chain is built from TRBV7-2 and TRBJ2-1; TRBD2 agrees at 7 bases. Germline V gene sequence: CDR1 SGHTA, CDR2 FQGNSA. V shed 1 base, J shed 6 bases, and the junction held 3 bases outside the gene matches. The CDR3 contains 14 residues. The CDR3 reads CASSLGPSGNEQFF. Written as DNA, the CDR3 is TGTGCCAGCAGCTTAGGTCCTAGCGGCAATGAGCAGTTCTTC.

The rearrangement uses TRBV4-1 and TRBJ2-7, with D perhaps matching TRBD2 (6 bases). This CDR3 is 13 amino acids long. Germline loops: CDR1 MGHRA, CDR2 YSYEKL. Trimming cost V 5 bases and J 0 bases, with 8 bases left between them. The chain's CDR3 is CASSLTSSYEQYF. The CDR3 DNA reads TGCGCCAGCAGCTTGACTAGCTCCTACGAGCAGTACTTC.

The CDR3 DNA reads TGTGCCAGCAATTCCGGGACAGGGGGGGACTACGAGCAGTACTTC. This encodes CASNSGTGGDYEQYF. V usage is TRBV2 and J usage is TRBJ2-7; 11 positions match TRBD1. The CDR3 contains 15 residues. J lost 3 bases, V lost 7 bases, and 8 bases had no gene match. Germline CDR1 and CDR2: SNHLY and FYNNEI.

This chain connects TRBV10-2 to TRBJ2-1; 11 bases line up with TRBD2. The ends lost 7 bases at V and 3 bases at J; junction bases unmatched: 5. The CDR3 spans 15 residues. Germline CDR1 WSHSY, CDR2 SAAADI. The CDR3 coding sequence is TGCGCCAGCACAACCGGGACTAGCGGCTACAATGAGCAGTTCTTC. Amino acids: CASTTGTSGYNEQFF.

V gene TRBV15 combines with J gene TRBJ1-5, with TRBD1 identical over 7 bases. From germline, CDR1 is LNHNV and CDR2 YYDKDF (reference sequence). This CDR3 contains 15 residues. Unmatched junction bases numbered 5, after V lost 5 bases and J lost 1 base. The CDR3 nucleotides read TGTGCCACCAGCCCGGACAGGCGGAGCAATCAGCCCCAGCATTTT. Protein product: CATSPDRRSNQPQHF. Supplemented by reference TRBV15 and TRBJ1-5, the full variable domain reads DAMVIQNPRYQVTQFGKPVTLSCSQTLNHNVMYWYQQKSSQAPKLLFHYYDKDFNNEADTPDNFQSRRPNTSFCFLDIRSPGLGDTAMYLCATSPDRRSNQPQHFGDGTRLSIL.

The V gene is TRBV3-1 (or the pseudogene TRBV3-2), the J gene TRBJ1-1; the D gene is possibly TRBD1 (6 bases). This CDR3 has 14 residues. From germline, CDR1 is LGHDT and CDR2 YNNKEL (reference sequence). V was cut by 6 bases and J by 4 bases, with 15 bases left in between. The CDR3 sequence is CASRQYRAGTEAFF. For the CDR3, the DNA is TGTGCCAGCAGACAATACAGGGCAGGCACTGAAGCTTTCTTT.

This rearrangement joins TRBV5-6 to TRBJ1-2; 7 bases match TRBD1. Losses at the gene ends were 5 bases for V and 0 bases for J; bases not matched to a gene: 19. Per germline, CDR1 SGHDT and CDR2 YYEEEE. The CDR3 is 19 residues long. The CDR3 loop is CASSLMIPDRALANYGYTF. In DNA, the CDR3 is TGTGCCAGCAGTTTAATGATACCAGACAGGGCCTTAGCTAACTATGGCTACACCTTC.

The V call is TRBV5-5, the J call TRBJ2-6; 8 bases line up with TRBD1. Per germline, CDR1 SGHKS and CDR2 YYEKEE (reference sequence). V lost 4 bases and J lost 0; bases outside the gene matches: 9. There are 18 residues in the CDR3. CDR3 bases: TGTGCCAGCAGCCCCCTGGACAGGGTACTCTCTGGGGCCAACGTCCTGACTTTC. Residues: CASSPLDRVLSGANVLTF.

This sequence joins TRBV5-1 and TRBJ2-7; 11 bases agree with TRBD2. Germline assignment: CDR1 SGHRS and CDR2 YFSETQ. J gave up 6 bases and V 3 bases, and 8 bases lay outside the gene matches. The CDR3 sequence is 15 residues long. CDR3 residues: CASSSIAGGPSEQYF. Here the CDR3 DNA reads TGCGCCAGCAGCTCCATAGCGGGAGGGCCCTCCGAGCAGTACTTC.

The V and J genes are TRBV30 and TRBJ2-1, with 16 nucleotides matching TRBD2. V was pared by 4 bases and J by 1 base, with 1 base of the junction left unmatched. The CDR3 has 16 amino acids. The germline V gene has CDR1 GTSNPN and CDR2 SVGIG (reference sequence). The DNA for the CDR3 is TGTGCCTGGATGGGACTAGCGGGAGGGTCCTACAATGAGCAGTTCTTC. It encodes CAWMGLAGGSYNEQFF.

The chain is built from TRBV5-1 and TRBJ2-3, with 12 bases fitting TRBD2. V lost 4 bases, J lost 0 bases, and 9 bases stayed unmatched. Germline assignment: CDR1 SGHRS and CDR2 YFSETQ. CDR3 length equals 18 residues. The CDR3 DNA sequence: TGCGCCAGCAGCACCGGGACTAGCGGGCACACTAGCACAGATACGCAGTATTTT. This codes for CASSTGTSGHTSTDTQYF.

The chain combines TRBV4-1 with TRBJ2-3; perhaps TRBD2 as D (6 bases). Trimming left V 7 bases short and J 2 bases short, with 28 bases between. The CDR3 length is 19 residues. Germline V gene sequence: CDR1 MGHRA, CDR2 YSYEKL. CDR3 bases: TGCGCCAGCACCCCTACGACAGTTCTCCCTTCTAGCGACACAGATACGCAGTATTTT. Protein product: CASTPTTVLPSSDTDTQYF.